The present T cell receptor beta chain was sequenced within a study of T cells in Graves' hyperthyroidism and ophthalmopathy. About the research overall: Peripheral blood was drawn at first diagnosis, prior to all treatment.

General study findings and limits: Ophthalmopathy stood apart from stable hyperthyroidism in a 13 V-J model. Among thyroid clonotypes expanded above 0.001, most also appeared in blood.

In this sample, this clonotype turned up many times. Its antigen is still unknown. Per the germline V gene, CDR1 is SNHLY and CDR2 is FYNNEI. The CDR3 totals 13 residues. Trimming took 9 bases from V and 2 from J, leaving 13 bases between them. RNA transcripts yielded amplified TCR beta CDR3 regions. The HTBI set primed first-round TCR CDR3 RT-PCR. A single record per CDR3 protein comes from TCRdb applying MiXCR to the multiplex PCR reads. The sample contains approximately 480,000 distinct CDR3 sequences, 20% to 25% of which appear only once. This clonotype was obtained from a man aged 18 to 29 with Graves' hyperthyroidism. The chain combines TRBV2 with TRBJ1-2, with D perhaps matching TRBD1 (6 bases). The specimen sequenced was blood. This CDR3 reads CARSRGPNYGYTF. The CDR3 DNA reads as TGTGCCAGGAGCAGGGGACCAAACTATGGCTACACCTTC.